Below are 32 T cell receptor beta chains sequenced from a single sample in a study of blood T cells in healthy people across ages. A J-beta primer mix and a sample-barcoded 5' primer were used in a second PCR of about 7 to 12 cycles. TCRdb re-called the 5' RACE reads with MiXCR, one entry per CDR3 protein. The sample consists of around 800,000 distinct CDR3 sequences, 53% of them appearing once. The sequencing sample was made of blood. The source of these receptors is a man older than 75 in good health.

The gene calls are TRBV7-2 and TRBJ2-1; either TRBD1 or TRBD2 may supply D (6 bases each). The CDR3 spans 16 residues. The V gene's germline CDR1 is SGHTA and CDR2 FQGNSA. V was cut by 5 bases and J by 2 bases, with 16 bases left in between. The CDR3 loop reads CASSSGLGGPYNEQFF. CDR3 nucleotides: TGTGCCAGCAGCAGTGGACTTGGGGGGCCCTACAATGAGCAGTTCTTC.

V is TRBV7-9 and J is TRBJ2-1; TRBD2 matches 7 bases. Unmatched junction bases numbered 8, after V lost 1 base and J lost 8 bases. The CDR3 has 15 residues. Per the germline V gene, CDR1 is SEHNR and CDR2 is FQNEAQ (reference sequence). This CDR3 is CASSLEEGGPDEQFF. The DNA for the CDR3 is TGTGCCAGCAGCTTAGAGGAGGGAGGGCCGGATGAGCAGTTCTTC.

This clonotype was detected once. The CDR3 spells CASSQDQGPGNQPQHF. DNA of the CDR3: TGTGCCAGCAGCCAAGATCAGGGGCCTGGCAATCAGCCCCAGCATTTT. This chain joins TRBV3-1 and TRBJ1-5; TRBD1 might be the D (6 bases). The CDR3 extends over 16 amino acids. Trimming removed 0 bases at V and 2 bases at J, with 11 bases between. Germline assignment: CDR1 LGHDT and CDR2 YNNKEL (reference sequence). Combining the CDR3 with reference TRBV3-1 and TRBJ1-5 gives the whole variable domain DTAVSQTPKYLVTQMGNDKSIKCEQNLGHDTMYWYKQDSKKFLKIMFSYNNKELIINETVPNRFSPKSPDKAHLNLHINSLELGDSAVYFCASSQDQGPGNQPQHFGDGTRLSIL.

This sequence joins TRBV6-4 and TRBJ2-1; D not certain. The closer fit of TRBJ2-7 to the DNA end suggests the J call may be wrong. The CDR3 totals 16 residues. Germline values: CDR1 MRHNA, CDR2 SNTAGT. CDR3 residues: CASSDFSKSSYNEQYF. CDR3 nucleotide sequence: TGTGCCAGCAGTGACTTCAGCAAGAGCTCCTACAATGAGCAGTACTTC.

The genes are TRBV6-5 and TRBJ2-1; D is unclear. Between the trimmed V and J ends, which lost 0 bases and 0 bases, there was a span of 18 bases. CDR1 is MNHEY, CDR2 SVGAGI, per germline. The CDR3 totals 19 residues. CDR3 in DNA: TGTGCCAGCAGTTACTCGTACTTGGCACTCCCGAGCTCCTACAATGAGCAGTTCTTC. This sequence encodes CASSYSYLALPSSYNEQFF.

The chain couples TRBV6-1 to TRBJ1-4; D is unresolved. Looked up from germline, CDR1 is MNHNS and CDR2 is SASEGT. Trimming pared 6 bases from V and 7 bases from J, leaving 12 bases between. The CDR3 contains 13 residues. The CDR3, as DNA: TGTGCCAGCAGCGTGGTTCAGAGTGAAAAACTGTTTTTT. Protein product: CASSVVQSEKLFF.

This rearrangement joins TRBV20-1 to TRBJ1-6, with TRBD1 identical over 10 bases. The CDR3 has 14 residues. Germline CDR1 is DFQATT and CDR2 is SNEGSKA (reference sequence). After removal of 1 base from V and 8 bases from J, the junction contained 2 bases not matched to a gene. The DNA for the CDR3 is TGCAGTGCTAGAGGGGACAGGGGACATTCACCCCTCCACTTT. Translation: CSARGDRGHSPLHF.

This clonotype was seen only once. The chain recombines TRBV12-3 or TRBV12-4 with TRBJ2-3; D gene ambiguous. The CDR3 has 11 amino acids. V gave up 7 bases and J gave up 5 bases, with 7 bases separating them. For the CDR3, the DNA is TGTGCCAGCACCTCGAAAGATACGCAGTATTTT. It encodes CASTSKDTQYF.

As regards this clonotype: An end of the junction does not agree with germline; a read error may underlie this. CDR3 residues: CARSPRVSGSHEQFF. The CDR3 coding sequence is TGTGCCCGCAGCCCCCGGGTTAGCGGGAGCCATGAGCAGTTCTTC. The V call is TRBV7-2, the J call TRBJ2-1, with 9 bases that match TRBD2. This CDR3 spans 15 amino acids. Germline values: CDR1 SGHTA, CDR2 FQGNSA.

The chain employs TRBV7-9 and TRBJ2-3; D may correspond to TRBD1 or TRBD2 (5 bases each). Germline values: CDR1 SEHNR, CDR2 FQNEAQ (reference sequence). The V end was cut by 5 bases, the J end by 8 bases, with 17 bases between. CDR3 length: 14 amino acids. CDR3 loop: CASSPNRNRGTQYF. CDR3 in DNA: TGTGCCAGCAGCCCCAACAGGAATCGGGGTACGCAGTATTTT. Using reference TRBV7-9 and TRBJ2-3 for the parts outside the CDR3, the full variable domain is DTGVSQNPRHKITKRGQNVTFRCDPISEHNRLYWYRQTLGQGPEFLTYFQNEAQLEKSRLLSDRFSAERPKGSFSTLEIQRTEQGDSAMYLCASSPNRNRGTQYFGPGTRLTVL.

The chain is built from TRBV6-1 and TRBJ1-5, with 7 bases aligning to TRBD1. The germline CDR1 and CDR2 sequences are MNHNS and SASEGT. The V segment lost 2 bases and the J segment 7 bases; nucleotides outside the gene matches: 8. This CDR3 region has 15 residues. The CDR3 sequence: CASSESRRGKQPQHF. The CDR3 region has the DNA TGTGCCAGCAGTGAATCCCGCAGGGGGAAGCAGCCCCAGCATTTT.

This clonotype was counted between two and nine times. This chain joins TRBV2 and TRBJ1-1; 7 bases align to TRBD1. V gave up 7 bases and J gave up 5 bases; unmatched junction bases: 1. The CDR3 is 11 residues long. CDR1 is SNHLY and CDR2 is FYNNEI in the germline V gene. The CDR3 loop reads CASNRGTEAFF. Written as DNA, the CDR3 is TGTGCCAGCAACAGGGGTACTGAAGCTTTCTTT.

This chain connects TRBV29-1 to TRBJ2-3; TRBD2 agrees at 7 bases. The CDR3 has 13 residues. The junction had 15 bases not matched to a gene; V was cut back by 4 bases and J by 14 bases. Germline assignment: CDR1 SQVTM and CDR2 ANQGSEA. Written as DNA, the CDR3 is TGCAGCGTTGGCGGGGGTGAGCACAGAGACGCGTATTTT. This gives the protein CSVGGGEHRDAYF.

This clonotype came up a few times. The rearrangement uses TRBV7-9 and TRBJ2-7; 8 nucleotides match TRBD1. The length of the CDR3 is 15 residues. V dropped 5 bases and J dropped 5; count of bases not matched to a gene: 11. Germline CDR1 and CDR2: SEHNR and FQNEAQ (reference sequence). CDR3 nucleotides: TGTGCCAGCAGCCGGGACAGGCGGTGGGGTAACGAGCAGTACTTC. It codes for CASSRDRRWGNEQYF.

This clonotype was detected a few times. The CDR3 DNA follows: TGTGCCAGCAGTTCCCTGGGGGACGCTAACTATGGCTACACCTTC. Protein product: CASSSLGDANYGYTF. This sequence joins TRBV6-5 and TRBJ1-2, with D perhaps matching TRBD1 (5 bases). This CDR3 contains 15 residues. Trimming pared 4 bases from V and 0 bases from J, leaving 12 bases between. Germline CDR1 MNHEY, CDR2 SVGAGI.

This clonotype was counted a few times. V and J are TRBV2 and TRBJ1-1; possible D gene TRBD1, 6 bases. Germline V gene sequence: CDR1 SNHLY, CDR2 FYNNEI. The V and J ends lost 5 bases and 9 bases respectively, with 13 bases between them. The CDR3 covers 12 residues. In nucleotides, the CDR3 is TGTGCCAGCAGTCGAGACAGGTTCCAAGCTTTCTTT. Its protein is CASSRDRFQAFF.

The chain has TRBV28 and TRBJ1-6, with D unclear. V lost 1 base and J 5 bases, leaving 9 bases between the germline ends. Germline assignment: CDR1 MDHEN and CDR2 SYDVKM. The CDR3 contains 15 residues. CDR3 bases: TGTGCCAGCAGTTTATTAAGTATAGATAATTCACCCCTCCACTTT. Protein: CASSLLSIDNSPLHF.

This chain uses TRBV3-1 with TRBJ2-7; 13 positions agree with TRBD2. Germline CDR1 LGHDT, CDR2 YNNKEL (reference sequence). The CDR3 spans 14 residues. The ends lost 5 bases at V and 6 bases at J; junction bases unmatched: 4. In nucleotides, the CDR3 is TGTGCCAGCAGCGTGACTAGCGGGAGGTCCGAGCAGTACTTC. It translates to CASSVTSGRSEQYF.

The chain links TRBV30 to TRBJ2-7, with D possibly being TRBD2 (6 bases). The CDR3 consists of 12 residues. Trimming shortened V by 4 bases and J by 2 bases, and 9 bases separated the two germline ends. Germline values: CDR1 GTSNPN, CDR2 SVGIG (reference sequence). The CDR3 here is CAWMTGAYEQYF. As DNA, the CDR3 is TGTGCCTGGATGACGGGAGCCTACGAGCAGTACTTC.

This rearrangement joins TRBV15 to TRBJ1-2; D is possibly TRBD1 (6 bases). Germline V gene sequence: CDR1 LNHNV, CDR2 YYDKDF (reference sequence). The length of the CDR3 is 15 residues. The ends were cut back, 5 bases at V and 0 bases at J, with 13 bases in the middle. The CDR3 loop is CATSVRQETNYGYTF. DNA of the CDR3: TGTGCCACCAGCGTAAGACAGGAAACTAACTATGGCTACACCTTC.

V is TRBV7-2 and J is TRBJ1-5; TRBD1 might be the D (5 bases). This CDR3 spans 12 amino acids. Between the trimmed V and J ends, which lost 5 bases and 8 bases, there was a span of 10 bases. From germline, CDR1 is SGHTA and CDR2 FQGNSA. The DNA for the CDR3 is TGTGCCAGCAGCCTCGCGGGGGAGCCCCAGCATTTT. It translates to CASSLAGEPQHF.

This chain uses TRBV3-1 with TRBJ1-2, with TRBD1 as a possible D gene (5 bases). Germline CDR1 reads LGHDT; CDR2 reads YNNKEL (reference sequence). V was cut by 4 bases and J by 8 bases, with 17 bases left in between. The CDR3 is 14 residues long. The CDR3 here is CASSPRTLRGGYTF. The CDR3 DNA follows: TGTGCCAGCAGCCCCCGGACACTCCGGGGGGGCTACACCTTC.

This clonotype has more than one count but fewer than ten. This chain links TRBV29-1 with TRBJ1-1; D might be TRBD1 (5 bases). This CDR3 contains 11 residues. Trimming shortened V by 4 bases and J by 8 bases, and 11 bases separated the two germline ends. Germline CDR1 SQVTM, CDR2 ANQGSEA. The CDR3 sequence is CSVVAGREAFF. The CDR3, as DNA: TGCAGCGTTGTGGCAGGGAGAGAAGCTTTCTTT.

The J gene is TRBJ1-2, the V gene TRBV6-1; D gene uncertain. V shed 4 bases and J shed 3 bases, with 12 bases lying between them. This CDR3 has 14 amino acids. Germline CDR1 MNHNS, CDR2 SASEGT. The CDR3 sequence is CASSATGRDYGYTF. CDR3 DNA: TGTGCCAGCAGTGCCACCGGGCGCGACTATGGCTACACCTTC.

This clonotype came up a few times. This chain joins TRBV9 and TRBJ1-2; TRBD1 is a possible D gene (5 bases). The CDR3 has 14 amino acids. The germline V and J ends were trimmed by 5 bases and 0 bases, with 11 bases remaining between them. From germline, CDR1 is SGDLS and CDR2 YYNGEE. DNA for the CDR3: TGTGCCAGCAGAGGGACCGCAGCTAACTATGGCTACACCTTC. Residues: CASRGTAANYGYTF.

This clonotype has ten or more counts. The CDR3 DNA follows: TGTGCCAGCACCACAGCGGGAACCTACAATGAGCAGTTCTTC. Protein sequence: CASTTAGTYNEQFF. V gene TRBV5-4 combines with J gene TRBJ2-1, with TRBD2 identical over 7 bases. The V gene's germline CDR1 is SGHNT and CDR2 YYREEE (reference sequence). The CDR3 contains 14 residues. V shed 6 bases and J 2 bases; nucleotides not matched to a gene: 5.

The CDR3 spells CASSVAVQRETQYF. DNA of the CDR3: TGTGCCAGCAGCGTAGCTGTGCAGAGAGAGACCCAGTACTTC. The chain carries TRBV9 and TRBJ2-5; D uncertain. Germline-derived CDR1 and CDR2 are SGDLS and YYNGEE. The CDR3 is made up of 14 amino acids. The V gene lost 0 bases and the J gene lost 4 bases, with 10 bases spanning the gap.

The rearrangement joins TRBV7-9 to TRBJ2-7; no clear D. CDR3 size: 12 residues. Trimming cost V 2 bases and J 3 bases, with 5 bases left between them. The germline gives CDR1 SEHNR, CDR2 FQNEAQ (reference sequence). The CDR3 nucleotides are TGTGCCAGCAGCTTATATATCTACGAGCAGTACTTC. Translation: CASSLYIYEQYF.

This chain joins TRBV24-1 and TRBJ2-7, with a weak D call TRBD1 (5 bases). The germline V gene encodes CDR1 KGHDR and CDR2 SFDVKD. Trimming cost V 2 bases and J 3 bases, with 13 bases left between them. CDR3 length: 15 amino acids. In DNA form, the CDR3 reads TGTGCCACCAGTGATTCAGACAGAACACGCTACGAGCAGTACTTC. Its protein product is CATSDSDRTRYEQYF.

This clonotype was picked up a small number of times. The chain couples TRBV4-1 to TRBJ2-1, with 14 bases that match TRBD2. This CDR3 spans 16 amino acids. V trimming: 0 bases; J trimming: 8 bases; junction bases outside the gene matches: 3. Looked up from germline, CDR1 is MGHRA and CDR2 is YSYEKL. CDR3: CASSQEPGLAGDEQFF. CDR3 coding DNA: TGCGCCAGCAGCCAAGAGCCGGGACTAGCGGGAGATGAGCAGTTCTTC.

This clonotype was picked up a small number of times. The chain carries TRBV5-1 and TRBJ2-7, with D possibly matching TRBD1 (6 bases). V was cut by 0 bases and J by 2 bases, with 9 bases left in between. Germline V gene lookup returns CDR1 SGHRS and CDR2 YFSETQ. The CDR3 is 14 residues long. CDR3 in amino acids: CASSLDRAPYEQYF. CDR3 sequence (DNA): TGCGCCAGCAGCTTGGACAGGGCCCCCTACGAGCAGTACTTC.

This clonotype occurred once. The rearrangement joins TRBV9 to TRBJ2-1, with D unresolved. This CDR3 comprises 16 residues. The germline V gene encodes CDR1 SGDLS and CDR2 YYNGEE. V shed 4 bases and J shed 2 bases, with 16 bases lying between them. CDR3 sequence reads: CASSPSLSRPYNEQFF. CDR3 bases: TGTGCCAGCAGCCCTTCCCTCTCGAGGCCCTACAATGAGCAGTTCTTC.